Shown below are 18 T cell receptor beta chains from a single sample sequenced in a study of blood T cell repertoires in COVID-19. TCRdb's copy holds only in-frame clones and misses some; the assay was immunoSEQ multiplex PCR. Of approximately 29,000 clones in the sample, about 78% were seen once. Sequencing was performed on peripheral blood. The receptors were gathered from a boy aged 2-9 years with active or convalescent COVID-19.

This clone was observed a few times. The gene calls are TRBV5-6 and TRBJ2-2, with D hard to call. Germline lookup yields CDR1 SGHDT and CDR2 YYEEEE. CDR3 size: 16 residues. V was cut by 1 base and J by 0 bases, with 10 bases left in between. In DNA, the CDR3 is TGTGCCAGCAGCTTGTTGGCCAACGCGAACACCGGGGAGCTGTTTTTT. It translates to CASSLLANANTGELFF.

The rearrangement uses TRBV9 and TRBJ1-3, with 7 bases lining up with TRBD1. The CDR3 is made up of 16 amino acids. The V segment lost 3 bases and the J segment 0 bases; nucleotides outside the gene matches: 6. Germline assignment: CDR1 SGDLS and CDR2 YYNGEE. The CDR3 protein is CASSARDSFSGNTIYF. Written as DNA, the CDR3 is TGTGCCAGCAGCGCCCGGGACAGTTTCTCTGGAAACACCATATATTTT.

CDR3 sequence reads: CASSLSGQSGYTGELFF. CDR3 sequence (DNA): TGCGCCAGCAGCCTATCCGGACAGTCGGGGTATACCGGGGAGCTGTTTTTT. The chain couples TRBV4-1 to TRBJ2-2; D may be TRBD1 (6 bases). Germline CDR1 reads MGHRA; CDR2 reads YSYEKL. This CDR3 is built from 17 residues. V was shortened by 4 bases and J by 5 bases, with 20 bases between the two germline ends.

V usage is TRBV6-1 and J usage is TRBJ1-5; D uncertain. V was clipped by 2 bases and J by 12 bases, with 17 bases between them. The CDR3 contains 14 residues. CDR1 is MNHNS, CDR2 SASEGT, per germline. In nucleotides, the CDR3 is TGTGCCAGCAGTGAACCCCTATTTTCCCCGATCCAGCATTTT. Amino acids: CASSEPLFSPIQHF.

The chain carries TRBV5-1 and TRBJ1-4, with 10 bases that match TRBD1. Trimming at V came to 0 bases and at J to 8 bases, leaving 4 bases not matched to a gene. CDR1 SGHRS and CDR2 YFSETQ come from the germline V gene. CDR3 length equals 15 residues. CDR3 DNA sequence: TGCGCCAGCAGCTTGGGGACAGGGGGTCGGGAAAAACTGTTTTTT. This sequence encodes CASSLGTGGREKLFF.

The rearrangement joins TRBV7-2 to TRBJ2-3; D unclear. Germline CDR1 and CDR2: SGHTA and FQGNSA. The CDR3 loop spans 14 amino acids. Trimming shortened V by 5 bases and J by 0 bases, and 9 bases separated the two germline ends. CDR3 sequence reads: CASSKTSSTDTQYF. The DNA for the CDR3 is TGTGCCAGCAGCAAAACAAGTAGCACAGATACGCAGTATTTT.

The gene calls are TRBV6-6 and TRBJ2-1; possibly TRBD1 for D (6 bases). This CDR3 spans 12 amino acids. Germline V gene lookup returns CDR1 MNHNY and CDR2 SVGAGI (reference sequence). V lost 5 bases and J lost 11, with 13 bases in between. This CDR3 reads CASSATGNQQFF. The CDR3 coding sequence is TGTGCCAGCAGTGCCACAGGGAATCAGCAGTTCTTC.

The chain employs TRBV6-6 and TRBJ2-1; D possibly corresponds to TRBD1 (7 bases). V lost 6 bases and J 11 bases, leaving 38 bases between the germline ends. Germline CDR1 and CDR2: MNHNY and SVGAGI (reference sequence). The CDR3 runs to 20 residues. CDR3 DNA: TGTGCCAGCAGCACTCTCCAGGGGGTCGCCGGAGGACTAACCACAGTAAAGCAGTTCTTC. Residues: CASSTLQGVAGGLTTVKQFF.

The chain employs TRBV29-1 and TRBJ1-4; D is perhaps TRBD1 (5 bases). From germline, CDR1 is SQVTM and CDR2 ANQGSEA. The CDR3 has 12 residues. Trimming cost V 4 bases and J 4 bases, with 7 bases left between them. The DNA of the CDR3 is TGCAGCGTTGGACAGCGTAATGAAAAACTGTTTTTT. It encodes CSVGQRNEKLFF.

This clone is deemed medium-sized (0.01 to 0.1%). V usage is TRBV10-1 and J usage is TRBJ2-7; maybe TRBD1 (6 bases). With 9 bases removed from V and 6 bases from J, the gap between germline ends came to 15 bases. The CDR3 sequence is 12 residues long. Per germline, CDR1 WNHNN and CDR2 SYGVQD (reference sequence). CDR3 DNA sequence: TGCGCCAGTTGGCCCAGGGGTCCCGAGCAGTACTTC. Amino acid sequence: CASWPRGPEQYF.

V usage is TRBV4-1 and J usage is TRBJ1-4; D may be TRBD1 (6 bases). The CDR3 length is 14 residues. Trimming left V 3 bases short and J 8 bases short, with 13 bases between. Germline V lookup: CDR1 MGHRA, CDR2 YSYEKL. DNA for the CDR3: TGCGCCAGCAGCCATACAGGGTTAGTAGAAAAACTGTTTTTT. Translating gives CASSHTGLVEKLFF.

The chain links TRBV19 to TRBJ1-2; no firm D call. Trimming shortened V by 1 base and J by 7 bases, and 19 bases separated the two germline ends. The CDR3 length is 16 residues. Germline V lookup: CDR1 LNHDA, CDR2 SQIVND (reference sequence). This CDR3 is CASSIATRVPSGGYTF. The CDR3 DNA reads as TGTGCCAGTAGTATAGCGACCCGGGTCCCTTCGGGTGGCTACACCTTC.

CDR3 protein: CASSQGGQEYNEQFF. For the CDR3, the DNA is TGCGCCAGCAGCCAAGGGGGACAGGAGTACAATGAGCAGTTCTTC. The chain carries TRBV4-3 and TRBJ2-1, with 8 bases that match TRBD1. CDR1 LGHNA and CDR2 YSLEER come from the germline V gene. Trimming cost V 1 base and J 4 bases; bases outside gene matches: 3. CDR3 length: 15 residues.

V and J are TRBV12-5 and TRBJ1-4; 8 bases are shared with TRBD1. V dropped 4 bases and J dropped 6; count of bases not matched to a gene: 7. This CDR3 has 15 amino acids. Germline V gives CDR1 LGHNT, CDR2 FRNRAP. The chain's CDR3 is CASGWGTGIYEKLFF. In nucleotides, the CDR3 is TGTGCTAGTGGTTGGGGGACAGGAATATATGAAAAACTGTTTTTT. Supplemented by reference TRBV12-5 and TRBJ1-4, the full variable domain reads DARVTQTPRHKVTEMGQEVTMRCQPILGHNTVFWYRQTMMQGLELLAYFRNRAPLDDSGMPKDRFSAEMPDATLATLKIQPSEPRDSAVYFCASGWGTGIYEKLFFGSGTQLSVL.

The chain employs TRBV5-1 and TRBJ2-1, with TRBD2 as a possible D gene (5 bases). V was pared by 7 bases and J by 5 bases, with 16 bases between. The germline V gene has CDR1 SGHRS and CDR2 YFSETQ. The CDR3 sequence is 14 residues long. The chain's CDR3 is CASGVAKVDNEQFF. The CDR3 DNA reads as TGCGCCAGCGGGGTAGCGAAGGTGGACAATGAGCAGTTCTTC.

The V call is TRBV6-1, the J call TRBJ1-1; 10 nucleotides match TRBD1. The germline CDR1 and CDR2 sequences are MNHNS and SASEGT. The CDR3 covers 16 residues. The V and J ends lost 2 bases and 8 bases, in that order; junction bases with no gene match: 11. The CDR3 protein is CASSELRDRGRSEAFF. CDR3 coding DNA: TGTGCCAGCAGTGAACTGAGAGACAGGGGGCGATCGGAAGCTTTCTTT.

The table lists this clone with a few counts. The gene calls are TRBV4-2 and TRBJ2-5; 10 positions match TRBD1. Germline loops: CDR1 LGHNA, CDR2 YNFKEQ. V shed 2 bases and J 5 bases; nucleotides not matched to a gene: 11. The CDR3 runs 17 residues. This CDR3 is CASSQRLYGTGDETQYF. CDR3 coding DNA: TGTGCCAGCAGCCAAAGACTTTACGGGACAGGGGATGAGACCCAGTACTTC.

The genes are TRBV29-1 and TRBJ1-2, with a possible D match to TRBD1 (6 bases). The germline gives CDR1 SQVTM, CDR2 ANQGSEA. This CDR3 has 15 residues. Trimming shortened V by 3 bases and J by 4 bases, and 18 bases separated the two germline ends. CDR3 protein: CSVDISGGRIYGYTF. The CDR3 DNA sequence: TGCAGCGTTGATATAAGCGGGGGGCGGATCTATGGCTACACCTTC.